This T cell receptor beta chain was obtained from a study of blood T cell repertoires in COVID-19. Across the whole study: COVID-19 samples collected from the United States, Italy and Spain covered acute and convalescent phases.

Original processing methods: Amplification with reference gene primers provided the estimates of nucleated cell counts. Only in-frame clones appear in the TCRdb table, and some are missing; sequencing was by immunoSEQ multiplex PCR. V, J and clone size were drawn from that table, and D and trimming were deduced from the DNA. The top ten hold around 0.95% of the sample, which has roughly 500,000 clones, 89% seen once. The germline V gene has CDR1 MRHNA and CDR2 SNTAGT. The CDR3 has 15 residues. V lost 4 bases to trimming and J lost 0 bases, with 11 bases between them. Patients from Seattle were sampled longitudinally, starting during active infection.

Sequencing was carried out using peripheral blood. This receptor was obtained from a man younger than 30 with COVID-19, enrolled during active disease. V is TRBV6-4 and J is TRBJ2-3, with TRBD1 as a possible D gene (5 bases). This CDR3 is CASSAGARSTDTQYF. CDR3 sequence (DNA): TGTGCCAGCAGTGCTGGGGCGAGGAGCACAGATACGCAGTATTTT.